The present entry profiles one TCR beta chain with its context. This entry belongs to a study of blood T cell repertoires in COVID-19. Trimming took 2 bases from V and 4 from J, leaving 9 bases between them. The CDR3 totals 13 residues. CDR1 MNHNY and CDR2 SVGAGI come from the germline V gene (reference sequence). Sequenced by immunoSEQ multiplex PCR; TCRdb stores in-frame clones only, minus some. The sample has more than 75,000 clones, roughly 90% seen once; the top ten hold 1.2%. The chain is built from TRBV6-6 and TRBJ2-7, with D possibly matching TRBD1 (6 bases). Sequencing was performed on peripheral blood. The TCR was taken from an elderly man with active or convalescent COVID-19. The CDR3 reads CASSYGGQYEQYF. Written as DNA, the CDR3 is TGTGCCAGCAGTTACGGAGGACAGTACGAGCAGTACTTC.